These T cell receptor beta chains were read from a single sample in a study of blood T cell repertoires in COVID-19. Data came from immunoSEQ multiplex PCR; TCRdb stores just in-frame clones and leaves some out. The repertoire has 350,000 to 500,000 clones, about 88% of them found once; the top ten carry less than 1.5%. Material: PBMCs or T cells enriched from blood (not recorded which). These receptors were collected from a woman in her late teens or twenties who had been exposed to COVID-19. Both conserved end residues are part of each CDR3. A D gene is named only where the DNA matches it firmly. Only part of the rows carry a size: once, few, many, or a class if the clone is expanded.

J | size | V | D | CDR3 | DNA
TRBJ1-6 | . | TRBV3-1/TRBV3-2 | TRBD1 | CASTDRAGNSPLHF | TGTGCCAGCACCGACAGGGCAGGAAATTCACCCCTCCACTTT
TRBJ2-4 | . | TRBV19 | . | CASSIGSGHNNIQYF | TGTGCCAGTAGTATTGGGTCGGGACATAACAACATTCAGTACTTC
TRBJ2-2 | . | TRBV7-9 | . | CASSPTKNTGELFF | TGTGCCAGCAGTCCAACAAAGAACACCGGGGAGCTGTTTTTT
TRBJ2-6 | . | TRBV27 | . | CASSLLALSSGANVLTF | TGTGCCAGCAGTTTACTAGCGCTGAGCTCTGGGGCCAACGTCCTGACTTTC
TRBJ2-7 | . | TRBV11-2 | . | CASSFTRTANYEQYF | TGTGCCAGCAGCTTTACCCGGACAGCCAACTACGAGCAGTACTTC
TRBJ2-3 | once | TRBV7-3 | . | CASSQGTSPTDTQYF | TGTGCCAGCAGCCAAGGGACAAGTCCCACAGATACGCAGTATTTT
TRBJ1-2 | . | TRBV28 | . | CASSGGVFGAIPPYGYTF | TGTGCCAGCAGTGGGGGCGTGTTTGGGGCCATACCACCCTATGGCTACACCTTC
TRBJ1-2 | . | TRBV28 | . | CASSFPQQLRGYTF | TGTGCCAGCAGTTTCCCCCAACAGTTACGTGGCTACACCTTC
TRBJ1-6 | . | TRBV4-2 | . | CASSQGRDSPLHF | TGTGCCAGCAGCCAAGGGAGGGATTCACCCCTCCACTTT
TRBJ1-3 | few | TRBV18 | . | CASSPPLGSGNTIYF | TGTGCCAGCTCACCACCGCTAGGCTCTGGAAACACCATATATTTT
TRBJ2-5 | . | TRBV3-1/TRBV3-2 | TRBD1 | CASSPAGGGRETQYF | TGTGCCAGCAGCCCCGCAGGGGGCGGGCGGGAGACCCAGTACTTC
TRBJ2-5 | . | TRBV28 | TRBD1 | CASRGTAQETQYF | TGTGCCAGCAGGGGGACAGCCCAAGAGACCCAGTACTTC
TRBJ1-1 | . | TRBV18 | TRBD1 | CASSRDRVNTEAFF | TGTGCCAGCTCAAGGGACAGGGTGAACACTGAAGCTTTCTTT
TRBJ1-1 | . | TRBV9 | TRBD1 | CASSAGDRGFEAFF | TGTGCCAGCAGCGCCGGGGACAGGGGATTTGAAGCTTTCTTT
TRBJ2-3 | . | TRBV14 | TRBD2 | CASSPGGRAKDTQYF | TGTGCCAGCAGCCCGGGCGGGAGGGCCAAAGATACGCAGTATTTT
TRBJ1-3 | many | TRBV28 | . | CASSSGVTIYF | TGTGCCAGCAGCTCAGGGGTGACCATATATTTT
TRBJ2-5 | few | TRBV5-1 | TRBD2 | CASSLEERGKETQYF | TGCGCCAGCAGCTTGGAAGAGCGGGGGAAAGAGACCCAGTACTTC
TRBJ2-5 | . | TRBV9 | . | CASSVGGVGEQYF | TGTGCCAGCAGCGTAGGCGGGGTTGGGGAGCAGTACTTC
TRBJ1-5 | . | TRBV7-9 | TRBD1 | CASSLVGTGGEPQHF | TGTGCCAGCAGCTTAGTGGGGACAGGGGGTGAGCCCCAGCATTTT
TRBJ1-4 | . | TRBV19 | . | CASSIPGLDEKLFF | TGTGCCAGTAGTATACCAGGGCTTGACGAAAAACTGTTTTTT
TRBJ1-1 | . | TRBV28 | . | CASSLRGPLTEAFF | TGTGCCAGCAGTTTAAGGGGTCCCCTTACTGAAGCTTTCTTT
TRBJ1-2 | . | TRBV5-6 | . | CASSPELIQGQIANYGYTF | TGTGCCAGCAGCCCCGAGCTAATACAAGGACAGATAGCTAACTATGGCTACACCTTC
TRBJ2-3 | . | TRBV5-6 | TRBD2 | CASSHGTSGPSTDTQYF | TGTGCCAGCAGCCACGGGACTAGCGGGCCTAGCACAGATACGCAGTATTTT
TRBJ2-1 | once | TRBV4-2 | TRBD2 | CASSPRDGSGRESYNEQFF | TGTGCCAGCAGCCCGCGGGATGGTAGCGGGAGAGAATCCTACAATGAGCAGTTCTTC
TRBJ2-7 | once | TRBV2 | TRBD2 | CASNGLAGGITMEQYF | TGTGCCAGCAACGGACTAGCGGGAGGGATTACGATGGAGCAGTACTTC
TRBJ1-1 | . | TRBV5-6 | . | CASSRRIMNTEAFF | TGTGCCAGCAGCCGCAGAATCATGAACACTGAAGCTTTCTTT
TRBJ1-5 | . | TRBV5-6 | . | CASSIPGTKGNQPQHF | TGTGCCAGCAGCATTCCCGGGACAAAGGGCAATCAGCCCCAGCATTTT
TRBJ2-1 | . | TRBV27 | TRBD2 | CARIRLADSYNEQFF | TGTGCCAGGATCCGCCTAGCGGATTCCTACAATGAGCAGTTCTTC
TRBJ2-1 | once | TRBV28 | . | CASSPVNEQFF | TGTGCCAGCAGTCCTGTAAATGAGCAGTTCTTC
TRBJ2-7 | . | TRBV7-8 | TRBD2 | CASSLAPQRGVIYEQYF | TGTGCCAGCAGCTTAGCCCCCCAGCGGGGGGTGATCTACGAGCAGTACTTC
TRBJ1-6 | . | TRBV7-6 | TRBD1 | CASSLGQGGLNSPLHF | TGTGCCAGCAGCTTAGGGCAGGGGGGACTCAATTCACCCCTCCACTTT
TRBJ2-1 | . | TRBV3-1/TRBV3-2 | TRBD2 | CASSQQAGGYNEQFF | TGTGCCAGCAGCCAACAGGCGGGGGGGTACAATGAGCAGTTCTTC
TRBJ2-7 | . | TRBV9 | . | CASSVGGGGPYEQYF | TGTGCCAGCAGCGTAGGGGGAGGGGGACCCTACGAGCAGTACTTC
TRBJ1-5 | . | TRBV3-1/TRBV3-2 | TRBD1 | CASSQQESVRGRQGLSQPQHF | TGTGCCAGCAGCCAACAAGAAAGTGTTCGCGGGCGACAGGGACTTTCTCAGCCCCAGCATTTT
TRBJ2-3 | . | TRBV18 | TRBD1 | CASSRQGDSTDTQYF | TGTGCCAGCTCACGACAGGGGGACAGCACAGATACGCAGTATTTT
TRBJ2-2 | . | TRBV28 | TRBD1 | CASSLTGIPGELFF | TGTGCCAGCAGCTTGACAGGGATTCCCGGGGAGCTGTTTTTT
TRBJ1-6 | . | TRBV6-5 | . | CASSSSGDNSPLHF | .
TRBJ1-4 | . | TRBV18 | . | CASSPGREGEKLFF | TGTGCCAGCTCACCGGGCAGGGAAGGTGAAAAACTGTTTTTT
TRBJ2-1 | . | TRBV19 | TRBD1 | CASSKDRSSYNEQFF | TGTGCCAGTAGTAAGGACAGGAGCTCCTACAATGAGCAGTTCTTC
TRBJ2-7 | . | TRBV27 | TRBD2 | CASSGGGSEQYF | TGTGCCTCAAGCGGGGGTGGCTCCGAGCAGTACTTC
TRBJ2-5 | once | TRBV5-5 | . | CASSLLQGETQYF | TGTGCCAGCAGCTTGCTCCAGGGAGAGACCCAGTACTTC
TRBJ2-1 | once | TRBV6-2/TRBV6-3 | TRBD2 | CASSGTSGRTLLYNEQFF | TGTGCCAGCAGTGGGACTAGCGGGAGGACCCTACTGTACAATGAGCAGTTCTTC
TRBJ2-7 | . | TRBV19 | . | CASSIGRGYEQYF | TGTGCCAGTAGTATAGGGAGGGGCTACGAGCAGTACTTC
TRBJ1-2 | once | TRBV18 | TRBD1 | CASSGPQGARGYTF | TGTGCCAGCTCAGGGCCACAGGGGGCGCGAGGCTACACCTTC
TRBJ2-1 | . | TRBV5-4 | . | CASSRLPESVEQFF | TGTGCCAGCAGCCGACTACCCGAATCCGTTGAGCAGTTCTTC
TRBJ1-4 | . | TRBV5-4 | . | CASSLSAAYPTNEKLFF | TGTGCCAGCAGCTTGAGCGCTGCTTATCCAACTAATGAAAAACTGTTTTTT
TRBJ1-2 | . | TRBV24-1 | . | CATSDIGGLDGGYTF | TGTGCCACCAGTGATATTGGGGGCCTGGATGGAGGCTACACCTTC
TRBJ1-5 | . | TRBV5-1 | TRBD1 | CASSWGDRSNQPQHF | TGCGCCAGCAGCTGGGGGGACAGGAGCAATCAGCCCCAGCATTTT
TRBJ2-1 | . | TRBV7-6 | . | CASSLSLGLAKDEQFF | TGTGCCAGCAGCTTAAGCCTCGGACTGGCTAAGGATGAGCAGTTCTTC
TRBJ1-1 | . | TRBV10-3 | TRBD1 | CAISAGSEGATEAFF | TGTGCCATCAGCGCCGGGAGTGAGGGGGCGACTGAAGCTTTCTTT
TRBJ2-7 | . | TRBV7-9 | TRBD2 | CAGSTSGVYEQYF | TGTGCCGGGTCAACTAGCGGGGTATACGAGCAGTACTTC